What follows is one T cell receptor (beta chain) and its context. The record originates from a study of OX40 agonist ivuxolimab in advanced cancers. Study in general: Intravenous ivuxolimab at 0.01 to 10 mg/kg was given to patients every 2 weeks.

On cycle 4 day 1 and cycle 7 day 1, as well as at baseline, blood was sampled. TCRdb's table, derived via immunoSEQ multiplex PCR, lists solely in-frame clones and lacks some. The sample lists about 64,000 clones; around 93% were seen once. The sample here was CD4+ or CD8+ T cells sorted from blood, taken in a trial of the OX40 agonist ivuxolimab. The sequence derives from an adult with an advanced solid tumor such as melanoma, head and neck, liver or kidney cancer.

The CDR3 spells CASSPRQGGPGNTIYF. The CDR3 nucleotides read TGTGCCAGCAGCCCCAGACAGGGAGGACCCGGAAACACCATATATTTT. This chain joins TRBV5-4 and TRBJ1-3; 7 bases agree with TRBD1. The CDR3 is made up of 16 amino acids. From germline, CDR1 is SGHNT and CDR2 YYREEE (reference sequence). The trim removed 4 bases at V and 4 bases at J, leaving 11 bases unmatched.